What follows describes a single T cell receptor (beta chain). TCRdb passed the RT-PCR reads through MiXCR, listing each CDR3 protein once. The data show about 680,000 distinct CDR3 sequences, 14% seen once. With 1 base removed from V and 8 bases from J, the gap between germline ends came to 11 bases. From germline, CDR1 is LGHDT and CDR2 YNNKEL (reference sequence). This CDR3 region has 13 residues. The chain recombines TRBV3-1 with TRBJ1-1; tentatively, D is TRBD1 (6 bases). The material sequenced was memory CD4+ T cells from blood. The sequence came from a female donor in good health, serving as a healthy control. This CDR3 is CASSQVEGQEAFF. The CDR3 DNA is TGTGCCAGCAGCCAAGTCGAAGGACAGGAAGCTTTCTTT.